A selection of T cell receptor beta chains follows, all from one sample in a study of T-cell memory formation after mild COVID-19. TCRdb re-derived calls from the 5' RACE reads in MiXCR, one entry per CDR3 protein. The profile shows about 300,000 distinct CDR3 sequences, 15% to 20% of them singletons. The specimen sequenced was PBMCs or a T cell subset sorted from them (not recorded which). These receptors were obtained from a man between 18 and 35 years old who had mild COVID-19 (a few samples of this study predate the infection). Cell type and time point are not known. The CDR3 runs from the conserved cysteine through the conserved F or W. Each record gives: CDR3 length, clone size, V gene, J gene, D gene, CDR3 DNA, CDR3 protein. A D gene is named only where the DNA matches it firmly. For some rows the clone size is stated as once, few or many, or as a class when expanded; others skip it.

13	few	TRBV7-2	TRBJ1-2	.	TGTGCCAGCAGCGCCGGCCTGACCGACGGCTACACCTTC	CASSAGLTDGYTF
15	.	TRBV4-1	TRBJ2-7	.	TGCGCCAGCAGCCAAGAGTCAGGGAGAGTATACGAGCAGTACTTC	CASSQESGRVYEQYF
10	.	TRBV29-1	TRBJ1-1	.	TGCAGCGTTGAGGGGAGAGGAGCTTTCTTT	CSVEGRGAFF
15	.	TRBV20-1	TRBJ2-3	TRBD2	TGCAGCCTGCGGACCCCCACTAGCGCCTCAGATACGCAGTATTTT	CSLRTPTSASDTQYF
16	few	TRBV11-3	TRBJ2-1	TRBD1	TGTGCCAGCAGCGCGGGGACAGGGGGCTCCTACAATGAGCAGTTCTTC	CASSAGTGGSYNEQFF
14	.	TRBV7-2	TRBJ1-5	.	TGTGCCAGCCGGGGGGGAGGACCCGTGTGGCCCCAGCATTTT	CASRGGGPVWPQHF
13	.	TRBV5-1	TRBJ1-2	TRBD1	TGCGCCAGCAGCCCCGACAGGGCTTATGGCTACACCTTC	CASSPDRAYGYTF
13	.	TRBV19	TRBJ1-4	.	TGTGCCAGTAGTCGGGGCCTTAATGAAAAACTGTTTTTT	CASSRGLNEKLFF
13	few	TRBV4-1	TRBJ2-7	.	TGCGCCAGCAGCCAAAAAGACGGCTACGAGCAGTACTTC	CASSQKDGYEQYF
14	.	TRBV5-1	TRBJ1-3	.	TGCGCCAGCAGCCCGCGGATATCTGGAAACACCATATATTTT	CASSPRISGNTIYF
15	few	TRBV7-3	TRBJ2-2	TRBD1	TGTGCCAGCCGTGCAGGGGGATCGAACACCGGGGAGCTGTTTTTT	CASRAGGSNTGELFF
13	.	TRBV4-3	TRBJ2-4	.	TGCGCCAGCAGCCAAGATACCAAAAACATTCAGTACTTC	CASSQDTKNIQYF
14	few	TRBV6-6	TRBJ2-4	.	TGTGCCAGCAGTCCCCGTTCGGCCAAAAACATTCAGTACTTC	CASSPRSAKNIQYF
14	.	TRBV6-6	TRBJ2-5	.	TGTGCCAGCAGTTACGGACCAGTGAAAGAGACCCAGTACTTC	CASSYGPVKETQYF
16	.	TRBV5-1	TRBJ2-7	TRBD2	TGCGCCAGCAGCTTGGAAGGTAGCGGGGGAAACTACGAGCAGTACTTC	CASSLEGSGGNYEQYF
14	few	TRBV6-5	TRBJ1-2	.	TGTGCCAGCACGAGAGGAGGTACTAACTATGGCTACACCTTC	CASTRGGTNYGYTF
10	few	TRBV10-3	TRBJ2-2	.	TGTGCCACCCTGGCCGGGGAGCTGTTTTTT	CATLAGELFF
16	few	TRBV7-6	TRBJ2-1	.	TGTGCCAGCAGCTCCCCACGTACCGGCTCATACAATGAGCAGTTCTTC	CASSSPRTGSYNEQFF
14	few	TRBV6-2/TRBV6-3	TRBJ2-1	.	TGTGCCAGCAGCGACGGGGGCCTAGCGTGGCAGCAGTTCTTC	CASSDGGLAWQQFF
14	few	TRBV7-2	TRBJ1-5	.	TGTGCCAGCAGCTTTCAGGCGGCAAATCAGCCCCAGCATTTT	CASSFQAANQPQHF
13	few	TRBV6-5	TRBJ2-2	.	TGTGCCAGCTACAGGGCGAACACCGGGGAGCTGTTTTTT	CASYRANTGELFF
12	many	TRBV6-2/TRBV6-3	TRBJ2-1	.	TGTGCCAGCAGCCCGGGGCGGGGAGAGCAGTTCTTC	CASSPGRGEQFF